These T cell receptor beta chains were read from a single sample in a study of OX40 agonist ivuxolimab in advanced cancers. The data were produced by immunoSEQ multiplex PCR, yet TCRdb's version contains in-frame clones alone and is incomplete. Seen here are approximately 46,000 clones, around 84% observed once, and the top ten hold approximately 10%. This material consisted of CD4+ or CD8+ T cells sorted from blood, taken in a trial of the OX40 agonist ivuxolimab. These TCRs come from an adult with an advanced solid tumor such as melanoma, head and neck, liver or kidney cancer. CDR3s include the opening cysteine and the closing phenylalanine or tryptophan. D genes are given only for firm matches.

>TRBD2|TRBV14|TRBJ2-2
CASSLRPSGLAGANGELFF
>NA|TRBV5-1|TRBJ2-2
CASSPPPADRNTGELFF
>TRBD2|TRBV30|TRBJ2-3
CAWDGLAGVDTQYF
>TRBD1|TRBV2|TRBJ2-7
CASSAVQGRSYEQYF
>TRBD2|TRBV9|TRBJ2-1
CASSHDLAGGNEQFF
>NA|TRBV7-6|TRBJ2-1
CASSSPTGRNNEQFF
>NA|TRBV7-9|TRBJ1-5
CASSLDRNQPQHF
>TRBD2|TRBV6-6|TRBJ2-1
CASSFVESVGRPEQFF
>TRBD1|TRBV7-9|TRBJ1-3
CASPVDRETIRSPGNTIYF
>NA|TRBV6-5|TRBJ1-2
CASRGPNYGYTF
>TRBD2|TRBV27|TRBJ2-7
CASSLSGRSGRGYEQYF